This TCR beta chain comes out of a study of graft-versus-host responses after intestinal transplantation. The J segment lost 0 bases and the V segment lost 8 bases, leaving 2 bases of the junction unmatched. Germline values: CDR1 SGHVS, CDR2 FQNEAQ. The CDR3 runs to 13 residues. Plates contained approximately 200,000 CFSE-labeled responder cells and approximately 200,000 irradiated, violet-dye-labeled stimulator cells. Relative to its sample, this clone is medium-sized. Profiling relied on immunoSEQ multiplex PCR, and the TCRdb table lists in-frame clones only, not all of them. The table lists more than 9,500 clones, around 30% of them singletons. Study-level findings and limits: Some GvH clones appeared in ileal mucosa or blood before recipient bone marrow. Association was observed between peak circulating GvH clone levels and early post-transplant HvG declines.

The sequencing here drew on alloreactive CD8+ T cells from a mixed lymphocyte reaction culture, taken before intestinal transplant. Subset indicated: CFSE-low proliferating T cells sorted from roughly six-day pre-transplant mixed lymphocyte reaction (GvH or HvG direction). This clonotype was sampled from a human patient who received an intestinal transplant. The rearrangement joins TRBV7-8 to TRBJ2-7; 9 bases map to TRBD2. The chain's CDR3 is CASGLAFSYEQYF. In DNA form, the CDR3 reads TGTGCCAGCGGACTAGCGTTCTCCTACGAGCAGTACTTC. The full variable domain, its missing parts supplied by reference TRBV7-8 and TRBJ2-7, is GAGVSQSPRYKVAKRGQDVALRCDPISGHVSLFWYQQALGQGPEFLTYFQNEAQLDKSGLPSDRFFAERPEGSVSTLKIQRTQQEDSAVYLCASGLAFSYEQYFGPGTRLTVT.